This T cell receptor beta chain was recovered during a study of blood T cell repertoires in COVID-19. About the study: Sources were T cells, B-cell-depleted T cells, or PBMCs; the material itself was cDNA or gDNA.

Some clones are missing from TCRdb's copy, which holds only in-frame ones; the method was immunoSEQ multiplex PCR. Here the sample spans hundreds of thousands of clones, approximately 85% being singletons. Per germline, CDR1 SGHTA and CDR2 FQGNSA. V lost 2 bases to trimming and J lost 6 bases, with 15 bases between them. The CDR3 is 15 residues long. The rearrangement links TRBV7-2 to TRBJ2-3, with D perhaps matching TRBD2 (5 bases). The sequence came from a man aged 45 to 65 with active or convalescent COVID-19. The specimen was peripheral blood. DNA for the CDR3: TGTGCCAGCAGCTTAATCGGCAAATCGGGGGATACGCAGTATTTT. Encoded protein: CASSLIGKSGDTQYF. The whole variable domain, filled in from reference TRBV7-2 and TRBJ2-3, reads GAGVSQSPSNKVTEKGKDVELRCDPISGHTALYWYRQSLGQGLEFLIYFQGNSAPDKSGLPSDRFSAERTGGSVSTLTIQRTQQEDSAVYLCASSLIGKSGDTQYFGPGTRLTVL.